This T cell receptor beta chain derives from a study of T cell responses to AZD1222 COVID-19 vaccine. Overall study: It was second doses at about 4 or about 12 weeks that were pooled. Study-level points and caveats: Unmutated regions of variants are reportedly targeted by nearly half of spike-specific TCRs.

Assay used: immunoSEQ multiplex PCR; TCRdb lists only in-frame clones, some missing. Of some 120,000 clones listed, 88% are singletons. About this clone itself: No antigen is known for it.

V trimming: 2 bases; J trimming: 2 bases; junction bases outside the gene matches: 7. The CDR3 is 16 amino acids. Germline CDR1 MNHNS, CDR2 SASEGT. The material sequenced was peripheral blood, taken on day 0 of AZD1222 vaccination. The sequence was collected from an adult in good health. This sequence joins TRBV6-1 and TRBJ1-2; 8 bases fit TRBD1. The CDR3 loop reads CASSEYRGNLNYGYTF. The CDR3 DNA sequence: TGTGCCAGCAGTGAATACAGGGGGAACTTGAACTATGGCTACACCTTC.